The 4 T cell receptor beta chains below come from one sample, sequenced in a study of beta chain features in type 1 diabetes. The antigens these receptors bind are not known. Reverse transcription of all isolated RNA meant that expressed TCRB transcripts were sequenced. Sequenced by immunoSEQ multiplex PCR; TCRdb stores in-frame clones only, minus some. Of some 200,000 clones listed, approximately 16% are singletons. Study-wide results and limits: Researchers report that Type 1 diabetes patients had moderately but significantly shorter TCRB CDR3s across all four CD4+ subsets.

Sequenced input: naive CD4+ T cells from blood. These receptors were taken from a man aged 25-45 years with type 1 diabetes.

The gene calls are TRBV6-6 and TRBJ2-5; D not resolved. The germline V gene has CDR1 MNHNY and CDR2 SVGAGI (reference sequence). This CDR3 is built from 12 residues. CDR3 nucleotide sequence: TGTGCGGTGGGCCTCCAACAAAAGACCCAGTACTTC. This sequence encodes CAVGLQQKTQYF.

This clone was detected only a few times. A much larger clone differs from this one at a single base, so this may be a read error. Distinct nucleotide sequences in the sample also encode this CDR3. The V gene is TRBV18, the J gene TRBJ2-3; D not resolved. The CDR3 is 13 residues long. CDR1 and CDR2 (germline): KGHSH, LQKENI. The germline V and J ends were trimmed by 0 bases and 4 bases, with 5 bases remaining between them. In DNA, the CDR3 is TGTGCCAGCTCACCACCGAGCTCAGATACGCAGTATTTT. Its protein product is CASSPPSSDTQYF.

The chain is built from TRBV7-2 and TRBJ2-7, with D possibly being TRBD2 (6 bases). Trimming left V 6 bases short and J 4 bases short, with 19 bases between. This CDR3 region has 15 residues. Germline CDR1 reads SGHTA; CDR2 reads FQGNSA. The DNA of the CDR3 is TGTGCCAGCAGTAAGAATACCGGCGGGGAATACGAGCAGTACTTC. Encoded protein: CASSKNTGGEYEQYF.

The J gene is TRBJ2-5, the V gene TRBV7-9; D remains unclear. The germline V gene has CDR1 SEHNR and CDR2 FQNEAQ (reference sequence). V dropped 4 bases and J dropped 0 bases, with 6 bases sitting between them. The CDR3 spans 13 residues. CDR3: CASSSAYQETQYF. CDR3 sequence (DNA): TGTGCCAGCAGCTCAGCGTACCAAGAGACCCAGTACTTC.